These 20 T cell receptor beta chains were sequenced from one sample in a study of shared clonotypes between healthy human individuals. The naive CD8 population came from CD45RO-negative cells selected for CCR7, without terminally differentiated effector memory CD45RA+ cells. Data came from immunoSEQ multiplex PCR; TCRdb stores just in-frame clones and leaves some out. The sample consists of millions of clones, about 95% of them appearing once. The sequencing sample was made of naive CD8+ T cells sorted from blood. These receptors were taken from a man aged 18 to 29 in good health.

The genes are TRBV7-9 and TRBJ2-7; the D gene is possibly TRBD1 (6 bases). The CDR3 length is 17 residues. CDR1 is SEHNR, CDR2 FQNEAQ, per germline (reference sequence). Trimming took 2 bases from V and 0 from J, leaving 17 bases between them. The DNA for the CDR3 is TGTGCCAGCAGCTTACCCTCTACCAGACAGGACTCCTACGAGCAGTACTTC. This codes for CASSLPSTRQDSYEQYF.

The chain combines TRBV4-1 with TRBJ2-5; TRBD2 matches 14 bases. V dropped 4 bases and J dropped 2; count of bases not matched to a gene: 9. CDR3 size: 18 residues. Germline V gene lookup returns CDR1 MGHRA and CDR2 YSYEKL. The CDR3 protein is CASSPRIRLAGGQETQYF. CDR3 DNA: TGCGCCAGCAGCCCTAGGATAAGACTAGCGGGAGGGCAAGAGACCCAGTACTTC.

The CDR3, as DNA: TGTGCCAGTAATGCGGGGATTGTGGACAGCACCATGAACACTGAAGCTTTCTTT. Encoded protein: CASNAGIVDSTMNTEAFF. The chain recombines TRBV19 with TRBJ1-1; TRBD1 might be the D (6 bases). The V and J ends lost 7 bases and 0 bases respectively, with 24 bases between them. CDR1 is LNHDA, CDR2 SQIVND, per germline (reference sequence). This CDR3 has 18 residues.

The chain is built from TRBV30 and TRBJ1-6; the D gene is possibly TRBD1 (6 bases). CDR1 is GTSNPN, CDR2 SVGIG, per germline (reference sequence). There are 14 residues in the CDR3. Trimming removed 0 bases at V and 10 bases at J, with 13 bases between. The CDR3 DNA reads as TGTGCCTGGAGTGTAGTAGGGGGAGGATCACCCCTCCACTTT. Translating gives CAWSVVGGGSPLHF.

This clone occurred a few times. In the same sample, other DNA sequences code for this CDR3. The genes are TRBV19 and TRBJ2-7; the match to TRBD2 covers 13 bases. J gave up 4 bases and V 5 bases, and 2 bases lay outside the gene matches. CDR3 length: 14 amino acids. The germline V gene has CDR1 LNHDA and CDR2 SQIVND (reference sequence). CDR3 residues: CASSPGLAGYEQYF. The CDR3 bases are TGTGCCAGTAGTCCGGGACTAGCGGGATACGAGCAGTACTTC.

The chain carries TRBV2 and TRBJ2-7, with 7 bases matching TRBD1. V trimming: 8 bases; J trimming: 0 bases; junction bases outside the gene matches: 4. The germline V gene encodes CDR1 SNHLY and CDR2 FYNNEI. This CDR3 has 13 residues. CDR3 region: CASGTVASYEQYF. In DNA form, the CDR3 reads TGTGCCAGCGGGACAGTCGCCTCCTACGAGCAGTACTTC.

The chain is built from TRBV19 and TRBJ1-6, with D maybe TRBD1 (5 bases). CDR1 is LNHDA and CDR2 is SQIVND in the germline V gene (reference sequence). The germline V and J ends were trimmed by 3 bases and 8 bases, with 11 bases remaining between them. CDR3 length: 14 residues. The CDR3 loop is CASSISGEDSPLHF. The CDR3 region has the DNA TGTGCCAGTAGTATTTCGGGGGAGGATTCACCCCTCCACTTT.

This clone was seen just once. This sequence joins TRBV11-3 and TRBJ2-7; D remains unclear. Germline V gene sequence: CDR1 SGHNT, CDR2 YENEEA. The germline V and J ends were trimmed by 7 bases and 3 bases, with 22 bases remaining between them. The CDR3 consists of 16 residues. This CDR3 is CASTLPPRSEFYEQYF. CDR3 coding DNA: TGTGCCAGCACCCTTCCCCCCCGGAGCGAGTTCTACGAGCAGTACTTC.

The DNA of the CDR3 is TGTGCCAGCAGCTTACGGAATCCTGGGGCCAACGTCCTGACTTTC. The encoded protein is CASSLRNPGANVLTF. The chain joins TRBV7-8 to TRBJ2-6, with D unresolved. The V and J ends lost 2 bases and 2 bases respectively, with 7 bases between them. CDR3 length equals 15 residues. Germline CDR1 is SGHVS and CDR2 is FQNEAQ.

The genes are TRBV7-9 and TRBJ2-1; 7 positions match TRBD1. V shed 6 bases and J 3 bases; nucleotides not matched to a gene: 17. The germline gives CDR1 SEHNR, CDR2 FQNEAQ (reference sequence). CDR3 length: 18 residues. CDR3 sequence: CASSSLVTGARGYNEQFF. CDR3 nucleotides: TGTGCCAGCAGTTCCTTAGTCACAGGGGCCAGAGGCTACAATGAGCAGTTCTTC.

The gene calls are TRBV6-4 and TRBJ1-2, with D maybe TRBD1 (5 bases). Looked up from germline, CDR1 is MRHNA and CDR2 is SNTAGT. The CDR3 loop spans 17 amino acids. V lost 4 bases to trimming and J lost 2 bases, with 20 bases between them. The chain's CDR3 is CASSAPAGISLNYGYTF. The CDR3 DNA reads TGTGCCAGCAGTGCCCCGGCAGGGATAAGTTTGAACTATGGCTACACCTTC.

V and J are TRBV5-4 and TRBJ1-2; D not resolved. This CDR3 is 16 amino acids long. The ends were cut back, 0 bases at V and 0 bases at J, with 12 bases in the middle. CDR1 and CDR2 (germline): SGHNT, YYREEE (reference sequence). The CDR3, as DNA: TGTGCCAGCAGCTTGGCCTCGGCAGGCGCTAACTATGGCTACACCTTC. This translates into CASSLASAGANYGYTF.

The table lists this clone with a count of one. V and J are TRBV6-1 and TRBJ1-4; no definite D call. The CDR3 extends over 17 amino acids. From germline, CDR1 is MNHNS and CDR2 SASEGT. Deletions cut 3 bases from V and 3 bases from J, with 17 bases between. CDR3 region: CASSEVGWGIANEKLFF. The CDR3 region has the DNA TGTGCCAGCAGTGAGGTGGGATGGGGAATTGCTAATGAAAAACTGTTTTTT.

This chain joins TRBV6-6 and TRBJ2-7; the match to TRBD1 covers 9 bases. The germline V gene encodes CDR1 MNHNY and CDR2 SVGAGI (reference sequence). The V and J ends lost 4 bases and 0 bases, in that order; junction bases with no gene match: 4. CDR3 length: 15 amino acids. The CDR3 nucleotides are TGTGCCAGCAGTTCCCCGGACAGGGGCTCCTACGAGCAGTACTTC. Protein sequence: CASSSPDRGSYEQYF.

The chain employs TRBV11-3 and TRBJ2-7; D might be TRBD1 (5 bases). Between the trimmed V and J ends, which lost 5 bases and 3 bases, there was a span of 11 bases. Germline V lookup: CDR1 SGHNT, CDR2 YENEEA. This CDR3 spans 13 amino acids. DNA for the CDR3: TGTGCCAGCAGCCCGCATGACAGCTACGAGCAGTACTTC. It is translated as CASSPHDSYEQYF.

The chain links TRBV11-3 to TRBJ1-3, with D possibly TRBD1 on 6 matching bases. The CDR3 is 20 residues long. Germline lookup yields CDR1 SGHNT and CDR2 YENEEA. V shed 5 bases and J shed 6 bases, with 32 bases lying between them. DNA of the CDR3: TGTGCCAGCAGCAGGGGGGAGGGACGGAAACACCGGGTCCCCAAAAACACCATATATTTT. The encoded protein is CASSRGEGRKHRVPKNTIYF.

The genes are TRBV6-5 and TRBJ1-4; D not resolved. Germline V gene data show CDR1 as MNHEY and CDR2 as SVGAGI. This CDR3 has 13 residues. V was pared by 2 bases and J by 5 bases, with 6 bases between. The CDR3 coding sequence is TGTGCCAGCAGTTACACCAGGAATGAAAAACTGTTTTTT. Amino acid sequence: CASSYTRNEKLFF.

This clone was recorded only once. The chain recombines TRBV7-9 with TRBJ2-5; maybe TRBD2 (5 bases). Germline lookup yields CDR1 SEHNR and CDR2 FQNEAQ (reference sequence). The V and J ends lost 5 bases and 2 bases respectively, with 24 bases between them. The CDR3 loop spans 18 amino acids. The CDR3: CASSQTGPRAATQETQYF. The CDR3 DNA sequence: TGTGCCAGCAGCCAAACTGGACCCCGAGCGGCAACACAAGAGACCCAGTACTTC.

The chain joins TRBV7-9 to TRBJ2-1, with 11 bases that match TRBD2. With 7 bases clipped from V and 4 bases from J, the junction kept 9 bases outside the gene matches. The CDR3 has 16 amino acids. Germline CDR1 SEHNR, CDR2 FQNEAQ (reference sequence). CDR3 residues: CASMGFSGRVYNEQFF. The CDR3 DNA sequence: TGTGCCAGCATGGGGTTTAGCGGGAGGGTATACAATGAGCAGTTCTTC.

The chain joins TRBV9 to TRBJ1-4; possibly TRBD1 for D (5 bases). The CDR3 sequence is 15 residues long. The germline gives CDR1 SGDLS, CDR2 YYNGEE. Deletions cut 3 bases from V and 5 bases from J, with 14 bases between. The chain's CDR3 is CASSERGGGNEKLFF. DNA of the CDR3: TGTGCCAGCAGCGAGAGGGGCGGAGGGAATGAAAAACTGTTTTTT.